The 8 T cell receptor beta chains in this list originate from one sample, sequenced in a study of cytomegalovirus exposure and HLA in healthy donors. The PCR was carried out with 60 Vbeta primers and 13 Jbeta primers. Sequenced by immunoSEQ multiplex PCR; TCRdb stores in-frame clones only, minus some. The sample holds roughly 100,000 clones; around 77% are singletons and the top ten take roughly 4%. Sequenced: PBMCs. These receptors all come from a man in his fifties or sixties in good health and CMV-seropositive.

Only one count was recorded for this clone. In DNA, the CDR3 is TGTGCCAGCAGCGTAGGGACTATCACAGATACGCAGTATTTT. As protein: CASSVGTITDTQYF. The rearrangement joins TRBV9 to TRBJ2-3, with D perhaps matching TRBD2 (6 bases). Looked up from germline, CDR1 is SGDLS and CDR2 is YYNGEE. The V gene lost 0 bases and the J gene lost 2 bases, with 7 bases spanning the gap. This CDR3 comprises 14 residues.

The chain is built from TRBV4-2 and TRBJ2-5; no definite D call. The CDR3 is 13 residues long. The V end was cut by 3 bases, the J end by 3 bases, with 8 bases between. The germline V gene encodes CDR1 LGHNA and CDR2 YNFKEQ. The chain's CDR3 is CASSQAREETQYF. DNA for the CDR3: TGTGCCAGCAGCCAGGCCCGTGAAGAGACCCAGTACTTC.

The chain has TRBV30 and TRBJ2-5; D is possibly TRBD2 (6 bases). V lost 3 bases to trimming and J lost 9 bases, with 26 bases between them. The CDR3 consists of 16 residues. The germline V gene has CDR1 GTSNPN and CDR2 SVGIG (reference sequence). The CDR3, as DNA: TGTGCCTGGAGCCCCCTAGCGACTTCCAGCGTGGAGGCCCAGTACTTC. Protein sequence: CAWSPLATSSVEAQYF.

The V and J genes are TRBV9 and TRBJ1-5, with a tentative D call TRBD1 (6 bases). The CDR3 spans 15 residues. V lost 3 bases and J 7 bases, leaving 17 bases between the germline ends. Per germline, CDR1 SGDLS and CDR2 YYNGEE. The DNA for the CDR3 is TGTGCCAGCAGCGCCACGGCAGGGGCAGGACAGCCCCAGCATTTT. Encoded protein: CASSATAGAGQPQHF.

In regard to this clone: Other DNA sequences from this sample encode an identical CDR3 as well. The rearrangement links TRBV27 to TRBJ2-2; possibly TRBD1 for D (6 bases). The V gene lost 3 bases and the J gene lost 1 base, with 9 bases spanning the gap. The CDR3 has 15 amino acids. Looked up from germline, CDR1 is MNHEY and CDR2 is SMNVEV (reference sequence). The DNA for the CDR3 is TGTGCCAGCAGTTTGGGCAGGGGGAACACCGGGGAGCTGTTTTTT. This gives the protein CASSLGRGNTGELFF.

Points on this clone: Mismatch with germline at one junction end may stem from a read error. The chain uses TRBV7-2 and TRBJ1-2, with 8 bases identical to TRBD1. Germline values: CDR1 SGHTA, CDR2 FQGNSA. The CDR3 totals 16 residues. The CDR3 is CVSSLDAGGSNYGYTF. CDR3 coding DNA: TGTGTCAGCAGCTTAGATGCAGGGGGCTCTAACTATGGCTACACCTTC.

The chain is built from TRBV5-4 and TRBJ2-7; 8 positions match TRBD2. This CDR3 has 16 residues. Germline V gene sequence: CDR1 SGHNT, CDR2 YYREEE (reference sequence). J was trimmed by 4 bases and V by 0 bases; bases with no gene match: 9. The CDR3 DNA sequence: TGTGCCAGCAGCTTGGCGGGAGGGTCAGCGCAGTACGAGCAGTACTTC. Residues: CASSLAGGSAQYEQYF.

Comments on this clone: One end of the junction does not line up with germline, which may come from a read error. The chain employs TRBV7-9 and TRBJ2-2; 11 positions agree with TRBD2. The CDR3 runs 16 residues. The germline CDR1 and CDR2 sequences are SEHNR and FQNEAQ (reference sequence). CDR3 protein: CSSSLYLAGGTGELFF. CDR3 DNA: TGTTCCAGCAGCTTATACCTAGCGGGAGGCACCGGGGAGCTGTTTTTT.